These T cell receptor beta chains were read from a single sample in a study of cytomegalovirus exposure and HLA in healthy donors. Repertoires were generated with immunoSEQ multiplex PCR, while TCRdb's copy carries only in-frame clones and drops some. The table includes about 110,000 clones, just under 70% detected once. Material: PBMCs. The receptors stem from a man under 40 in good health and CMV-seropositive. CDR3s include the opening cysteine and the closing phenylalanine or tryptophan. A D gene is named only where the DNA matches it firmly. Part of the rows lack a size; the others show once, few, many or a class for expanded clones.

clone_size: NA
d_call: NA
j_call: TRBJ1-1
v_call: TRBV11-2
cdr3_nt: TGTGCCACCCTGAACCTGGGGGGGGCAGACACTGAAGCTTTCTTT
cdr3_aa: CATLNLGGADTEAFF

clone_size: NA
d_call: TRBD2
j_call: TRBJ2-3
v_call: TRBV4-1
cdr3_nt: TGCGCCAGCAGCCAAGGAATAGCGGGAACGGGAGATACGCAGTATTTT
cdr3_aa: CASSQGIAGTGDTQYF

clone_size: NA
d_call: NA
j_call: TRBJ2-1
v_call: TRBV27
cdr3_nt: TGTGCCAGCAGTTTATCGTATCAGGGGGGCAGATCCTACAATGAGCAGTTCTTC
cdr3_aa: CASSLSYQGGRSYNEQFF

clone_size: NA
d_call: TRBD2
j_call: TRBJ2-1
v_call: TRBV30
cdr3_nt: TGTGCCTGGAGTTCCGAAACTAGCGGGGGCAGGAATGAGCAGTTCTTC
cdr3_aa: CAWSSETSGGRNEQFF

clone_size: NA
d_call: TRBD1
j_call: TRBJ1-1
v_call: TRBV9
cdr3_nt: TGTGCCAGCAGCGAGGGGATTGGACAGGGGAAGTTGAACACTGAAGCTTTCTTT
cdr3_aa: CASSEGIGQGKLNTEAFF

clone_size: few
d_call: TRBD1
j_call: TRBJ1-2
v_call: TRBV19
cdr3_nt: TGTGCCAGTAGCCGACGGTCGGACAGGGTTCAGGGGTACTATGGCTACACCTTC
cdr3_aa: CASSRRSDRVQGYYGYTF

clone_size: NA
d_call: NA
j_call: TRBJ1-3
v_call: TRBV10-3
cdr3_nt: TGTGCCATCAGTGGAGGTCGGGGTTCCGGCTTTCACTCTGGAAACACCATATATTTT
cdr3_aa: CAISGGRGSGFHSGNTIYF

clone_size: NA
d_call: TRBD1
j_call: TRBJ1-2
v_call: TRBV14
cdr3_nt: TGTGCCAGCAGCCAGACCGGGACAGGGGCGACCACTAACTATGGCTACACCTTC
cdr3_aa: CASSQTGTGATTNYGYTF

clone_size: NA
d_call: TRBD2
j_call: TRBJ2-3
v_call: TRBV7-8
cdr3_nt: TGTGCCAGCAGCTTAGCCCCGTCCGGGACTAGCGGGAGGGCGGGGACAGATACGCAGTATTTT
cdr3_aa: CASSLAPSGTSGRAGTDTQYF

clone_size: NA
d_call: NA
j_call: TRBJ2-5
v_call: TRBV5-1
cdr3_nt: TGCGCCAGCAGCGCTTCCGGGTTCCAAGAGACCCAGTACTTC
cdr3_aa: CASSASGFQETQYF

clone_size: NA
d_call: TRBD2
j_call: TRBJ2-1
v_call: TRBV5-4
cdr3_nt: TGTGCCAGCAGCTCAGAGGGGACTAGCGTTATCTACAATGAGCAGTTCTTC
cdr3_aa: CASSSEGTSVIYNEQFF

clone_size: NA
d_call: NA
j_call: TRBJ1-4
v_call: TRBV7-3
cdr3_nt: TGTGCCAGCAGCGTTAATGCAGGCGAAAAACTGTTTTTT
cdr3_aa: CASSVNAGEKLFF

clone_size: few
d_call: TRBD1
j_call: TRBJ1-2
v_call: TRBV19
cdr3_nt: TGTGCCAGTAGTATTTCAACGGGACAGGCGAACCTCTATGGCTACACCTTC
cdr3_aa: CASSISTGQANLYGYTF

clone_size: NA
d_call: TRBD1
j_call: TRBJ2-5
v_call: TRBV30
cdr3_nt: TGTGCCTGGAGTGATAACAGGGGGCTGTGGGGAGAGACCCAGTACTTC
cdr3_aa: CAWSDNRGLWGETQYF

clone_size: NA
d_call: TRBD1
j_call: TRBJ1-5
v_call: TRBV6-1
cdr3_nt: TGTGCCAGCAGGGGACAGACGGGACAGCCCCAGCATTTT
cdr3_aa: CASRGQTGQPQHF

clone_size: NA
d_call: NA
j_call: TRBJ2-7
v_call: TRBV7-6
cdr3_nt: TGTGCCAGCAGCCCTCAAGGGAGAGACCGCGGCGAGCAGTACTTC
cdr3_aa: CASSPQGRDRGEQYF

clone_size: NA
d_call: NA
j_call: TRBJ2-1
v_call: TRBV9
cdr3_nt: TGTGCCAGCAGCGTAGCTTGGGGGCTGGGCAATGAGCAGTTCTTC
cdr3_aa: CASSVAWGLGNEQFF

clone_size: NA
d_call: TRBD1
j_call: TRBJ1-2
v_call: TRBV5-8
cdr3_nt: TGTGCCAGCAGCCCTCCGGGACAGGGGATCTATGGCTACACCTTC
cdr3_aa: CASSPPGQGIYGYTF

clone_size: NA
d_call: NA
j_call: TRBJ2-2
v_call: TRBV18
cdr3_nt: TGTGCCAGCTCGGGCGTCGCGAACACCGGGGAGCTGTTTTTT
cdr3_aa: CASSGVANTGELFF

clone_size: NA
d_call: TRBD2
j_call: TRBJ2-4
v_call: TRBV29-1
cdr3_nt: TGCAGCGTTTTCCGGACCCGACCTAACCGGGGGGACATTCAGTACTTC
cdr3_aa: CSVFRTRPNRGDIQYF

clone_size: NA
d_call: NA
j_call: TRBJ1-1
v_call: TRBV29-1
cdr3_nt: TGCAGCGTTGTTATCCCTGACACTGAAGCTTTCTTT
cdr3_aa: CSVVIPDTEAFF

clone_size: NA
d_call: NA
j_call: TRBJ1-2
v_call: TRBV2
cdr3_nt: TGTGCCAGCAGTGAATGGGAGGACTATGGCTACACCTTC
cdr3_aa: CASSEWEDYGYTF

clone_size: few
d_call: NA
j_call: TRBJ1-1
v_call: TRBV25-1
cdr3_nt: TGTGCCACACAATCCCGGGTCACTGAAGCTTTCTTT
cdr3_aa: CATQSRVTEAFF

clone_size: few
d_call: TRBD1
j_call: TRBJ2-7
v_call: TRBV4-1
cdr3_nt: TGCGCCAGCAGCCAAGAGGACAGGACCTCCTACGAGCAGTACTTC
cdr3_aa: CASSQEDRTSYEQYF

clone_size: NA
d_call: TRBD2
j_call: TRBJ2-2
v_call: TRBV5-1
cdr3_nt: TGCGCCAGCAGCACCCGGACTAGCGGGAAGAGCGGGGAGCTGTTTTTT
cdr3_aa: CASSTRTSGKSGELFF

clone_size: few
d_call: TRBD1
j_call: TRBJ1-1
v_call: TRBV6-5
cdr3_nt: TGTGCCAGCAGTTACTGGGGTGGGACAGGGAGCTTAAAAGCTTTCTTT
cdr3_aa: CASSYWGGTGSLKAFF

clone_size: NA
d_call: TRBD1
j_call: TRBJ1-2
v_call: TRBV5-4
cdr3_nt: TGTGCCAGCAGCTTTCGCCCCGCGACAGGGATCTACACCTTC
cdr3_aa: CASSFRPATGIYTF

clone_size: NA
d_call: NA
j_call: TRBJ1-2
v_call: TRBV6-1
cdr3_nt: TGTGCCAGCAGTGAATCTGTCAGGGACTTCTATGGCTACACCTTC
cdr3_aa: CASSESVRDFYGYTF

clone_size: NA
d_call: TRBD1
j_call: TRBJ1-2
v_call: TRBV9
cdr3_nt: TGTGCCAGCAGCCCCCGGACAGGGACGGTTTTAAATCCGTTCGCCTATGGCTACACCTTC
cdr3_aa: CASSPRTGTVLNPFAYGYTF

clone_size: NA
d_call: TRBD2
j_call: TRBJ2-7
v_call: TRBV5-1
cdr3_nt: TGCGCCAGCCGGGGGGGCCTACTCGATGACTACTACGAGCAGTACTTC
cdr3_aa: CASRGGLLDDYYEQYF

clone_size: few
d_call: TRBD2
j_call: TRBJ2-1
v_call: TRBV5-4
cdr3_nt: TGTGCCAGCAGCTTGGGAGGGGGACTAGCGGGCCAGGAGCAGTTCTTC
cdr3_aa: CASSLGGGLAGQEQFF

clone_size: NA
d_call: NA
j_call: TRBJ1-5
v_call: TRBV29-1
cdr3_nt: TGCAGCGTTTATACAGGGAGGGCCCAGCATTTT
cdr3_aa: CSVYTGRAQHF

clone_size: few
d_call: NA
j_call: TRBJ1-1
v_call: TRBV2
cdr3_nt: TGTGCCAGCAGTGAAACAGGAGTCATGAACACTGAAGCTTTCTTT
cdr3_aa: CASSETGVMNTEAFF

clone_size: once
d_call: NA
j_call: TRBJ1-2
v_call: TRBV4-1
cdr3_nt: TGCGCCAGCAGCCAAGCCGAAAGAGCCTATGGCTACACCTTC
cdr3_aa: CASSQAERAYGYTF

clone_size: NA
d_call: NA
j_call: TRBJ1-4
v_call: TRBV19
cdr3_nt: TGTGCCAGTAGTATGGTCCGGGGGGAGGTATGGGAAAAACTGTTTTTT
cdr3_aa: CASSMVRGEVWEKLFF

clone_size: NA
d_call: TRBD1
j_call: TRBJ1-4
v_call: TRBV2
cdr3_nt: TGTGCCAGCAGCCGACAGGGGGCACTATATGAAAAACTGTTTTTT
cdr3_aa: CASSRQGALYEKLFF

clone_size: NA
d_call: NA
j_call: TRBJ1-1
v_call: TRBV5-1
cdr3_nt: TGCGCCAGCAGCGGGGGGGAGGATGGGACTGAAGCTTTCTTT
cdr3_aa: CASSGGEDGTEAFF

clone_size: once
d_call: TRBD1
j_call: TRBJ2-7
v_call: TRBV11-2
cdr3_nt: TGTGCCAGCAGCAATCCTACCGGGACAGGGGAGAGGGGCTACGAGCAGTACTTC
cdr3_aa: CASSNPTGTGERGYEQYF

clone_size: once
d_call: TRBD1
j_call: TRBJ1-2
v_call: TRBV27
cdr3_nt: TGTGCCAGCAGTGGAGGGACAGCGCGACGTGGCTACACCTTC
cdr3_aa: CASSGGTARRGYTF

clone_size: few
d_call: NA
j_call: TRBJ1-2
v_call: TRBV2
cdr3_nt: TGTGCCAGCAGAGACGCCCGTGGGGAGAACTATGGCTACACCTTC
cdr3_aa: CASRDARGENYGYTF

clone_size: NA
d_call: TRBD1
j_call: TRBJ2-3
v_call: TRBV29-1
cdr3_nt: TGCAGCGTTGCCGGACAGGGAAAGACAGATACGCAGTATTTT
cdr3_aa: CSVAGQGKTDTQYF

clone_size: NA
d_call: NA
j_call: TRBJ1-1
v_call: TRBV2
cdr3_nt: TGTGCCAGCAGTGAGGTAGGGGTTGAAGCTTTCTTT
cdr3_aa: CASSEVGVEAFF

clone_size: NA
d_call: TRBD1
j_call: TRBJ1-1
v_call: TRBV7-2
cdr3_nt: TGTGCCAGCAGCTTAGGGTACTACAGGGGCGCCGGAGGAGACACTGAAGCTTTCTTT
cdr3_aa: CASSLGYYRGAGGDTEAFF

clone_size: NA
d_call: NA
j_call: TRBJ2-1
v_call: TRBV6-1
cdr3_nt: TGTGCCAGCAGTGAACTAGTCCCGTTCTTC
cdr3_aa: CASSELVPFF

clone_size: NA
d_call: NA
j_call: TRBJ2-3
v_call: TRBV4-1
cdr3_nt: TGCGCCAGCAGCCCTCGACAGGCAGATACGCAGTATTTT
cdr3_aa: CASSPRQADTQYF

clone_size: once
d_call: NA
j_call: TRBJ2-5
v_call: TRBV11-2
cdr3_nt: TGTGCCAGCAGCTTAGGACAGAATAGATTGGAGACCCAGTACTTC
cdr3_aa: CASSLGQNRLETQYF

clone_size: few
d_call: NA
j_call: TRBJ2-2
v_call: TRBV6-4
cdr3_nt: TGTGCCAGCAGACGACAGGTTACGACCGGGGAGCTGTTTTTT
cdr3_aa: CASRRQVTTGELFF

clone_size: NA
d_call: TRBD1
j_call: TRBJ2-7
v_call: TRBV4-1
cdr3_nt: TGCGCCAGCAGCCAGGGGAACAACCGGGACAGGGGACACGAGCAGTACTTC
cdr3_aa: CASSQGNNRDRGHEQYF

clone_size: once
d_call: TRBD1
j_call: TRBJ2-3
v_call: TRBV25-1
cdr3_nt: TGTGCCAGCAGTGATTCGGTAGGACAGGGCATGCTAGATACGCAGTATTTT
cdr3_aa: CASSDSVGQGMLDTQYF

clone_size: NA
d_call: NA
j_call: TRBJ2-7
v_call: TRBV4-1
cdr3_nt: TGCGCCAGCAGCCAATTTTTTCGCTACGAGCAGTACTTC
cdr3_aa: CASSQFFRYEQYF

clone_size: NA
d_call: NA
j_call: TRBJ2-1
v_call: TRBV27
cdr3_nt: TGTGCCAGCACAGGGTACAATGAGCAGTTCTTC
cdr3_aa: CASTGYNEQFF

clone_size: NA
d_call: NA
j_call: TRBJ1-1
v_call: TRBV6-5
cdr3_nt: TGTGCCAGCAGTTACTCAGCAGGGGCGAACACTGAAGCTTTCTTT
cdr3_aa: CASSYSAGANTEAFF

clone_size: few
d_call: NA
j_call: TRBJ2-2
v_call: TRBV28
cdr3_nt: TGTGCCAGCAAATTAGGGGGAGATAACACCGGGGAGCTGTTTTTT
cdr3_aa: CASKLGGDNTGELFF

clone_size: NA
d_call: NA
j_call: TRBJ2-5
v_call: TRBV30
cdr3_nt: TGTGCCTGGAGCCAGACAGTGGGGCAGACCCAGTACTTC
cdr3_aa: CAWSQTVGQTQYF

clone_size: few
d_call: NA
j_call: TRBJ2-7
v_call: TRBV18
cdr3_nt: TGTGCCAGCTCACCTTCTAGAGGTGAGCAGTACTTC
cdr3_aa: CASSPSRGEQYF

clone_size: NA
d_call: TRBD1
j_call: TRBJ1-2
v_call: TRBV19
cdr3_nt: TGTGCCAGTAGTCCCCGGGACAGGGGTGGCTACACCTTC
cdr3_aa: CASSPRDRGGYTF

clone_size: NA
d_call: TRBD2
j_call: TRBJ2-3
v_call: TRBV13
cdr3_nt: TGTGCCAGCAGCCCGACGGGGCTAGCGGGATATTCCACAGATACGCAGTATTTT
cdr3_aa: CASSPTGLAGYSTDTQYF

clone_size: NA
d_call: NA
j_call: TRBJ1-6
v_call: TRBV4-3
cdr3_nt: TGCGCCAGCAGCCAAGGGGTCAGGGTCCGTTCACCCCTCCACTTT
cdr3_aa: CASSQGVRVRSPLHF